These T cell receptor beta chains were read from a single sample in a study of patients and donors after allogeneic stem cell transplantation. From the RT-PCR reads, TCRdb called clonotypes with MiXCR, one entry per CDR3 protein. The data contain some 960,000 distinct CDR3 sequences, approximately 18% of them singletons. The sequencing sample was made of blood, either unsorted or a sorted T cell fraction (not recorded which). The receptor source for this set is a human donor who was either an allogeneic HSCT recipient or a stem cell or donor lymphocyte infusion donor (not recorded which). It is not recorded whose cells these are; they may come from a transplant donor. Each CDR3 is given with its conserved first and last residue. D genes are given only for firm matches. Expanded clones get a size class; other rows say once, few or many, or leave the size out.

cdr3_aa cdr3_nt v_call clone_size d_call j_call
CASTPGTSRSFPTYEQYF TGTGCCAGCACTCCAGGGACTAGCCGAAGCTTCCCCACCTACGAGCAGTACTTC TRBV6-1 NA TRBD2 TRBJ2-7
CAIMQGTDTAEAFF TGTGCCATCATGCAGGGAACGGATACGGCTGAAGCTTTCTTT TRBV10-3 few NA TRBJ1-1
CASSVTSGGEQYF TGTGCCAGCAGTGTGACTAGCGGGGGCGAGCAGTACTTC TRBV6-1 NA TRBD2 TRBJ2-7
CASSQDSGQGVYGYTF TGCGCCAGCAGCCAAGATTCCGGGCAGGGGGTCTATGGCTACACCTTC TRBV4-1 NA TRBD1 TRBJ1-2
CASSLFSGESSYNEQFF TGCGCCAGCAGCCTCTTTTCCGGCGAGAGCTCCTACAATGAGCAGTTCTTC TRBV5-1 few NA TRBJ2-1
CASSSRGGEQYF TGTGCCAGCAGTTCCAGGGGAGGCGAGCAGTACTTC TRBV12-3/TRBV12-4 many NA TRBJ2-7
CASSLLRGAFF TGTGCCAGCAGTTTACTACGTGGAGCTTTCTTT TRBV28 NA NA TRBJ1-1
CSARVPRGPNTGELFF TGCAGTGCTAGAGTCCCTAGGGGTCCCAACACCGGGGAGCTGTTTTTT TRBV20-1 few NA TRBJ2-2
CASSLVSKDPEAFF TGCGCCAGCAGCTTGGTTTCGAAGGACCCTGAAGCTTTCTTT TRBV5-1 few NA TRBJ1-1
CASSLSPGQGFYEQYF TGTGCCAGCAGTTTATCGCCGGGACAGGGGTTCTACGAGCAGTACTTC TRBV27 few TRBD1 TRBJ2-7
CASSPPTSGANVLTF TGTGCCAGCAGCCCCCCCACCTCTGGGGCCAACGTCCTGACTTTC TRBV7-9 NA NA TRBJ2-6
CASSYSYPETQYF TGTGCCAGCAGTTACTCTTACCCGGAGACCCAGTACTTC TRBV6-2/TRBV6-3 NA NA TRBJ2-5
CASSRQGAGNEQFF TGTGCCAGCAGCCGACAGGGGGCTGGGAATGAGCAGTTCTTC TRBV3-1 NA TRBD1 TRBJ2-1
CSVEDLQTGMNTEAFF TGCAGCGTTGAAGACCTTCAGACAGGGATGAACACTGAAGCTTTCTTT TRBV29-1 few TRBD1 TRBJ1-1
CASTSSGGKTDTQYF TGTGCCAGCACATCTAGCGGGGGGAAAACAGATACGCAGTATTTT TRBV25-1 NA TRBD2 TRBJ2-3
CASSLAPGTPYEQYF TGTGCCAGCAGCTTAGCTCCGGGAACCCCCTACGAGCAGTACTTC TRBV7-2 NA NA TRBJ2-7
CASSPLTVLNTEAFF TGCGCCAGCAGCCCACTGACCGTTTTGAACACTGAAGCTTTCTTT TRBV5-1 NA NA TRBJ1-1
CASSLTTNTGELFF TGTGCCAGCAGTTTAACTACGAACACCGGGGAGCTGTTTTTT TRBV27 many NA TRBJ2-2
CASSPPTAGWEQYF TGCGCCAGCAGCCCCCCCACGGCAGGCTGGGAGCAGTACTTC TRBV5-1 NA NA TRBJ2-7